The 9 T cell receptor beta chains below all came from one sample that was sequenced in a study of blood T cell repertoires in COVID-19. This table comes from immunoSEQ multiplex PCR, and its TCRdb copy is limited to in-frame clones, with some not included. The table shows 200,000 or so clones, with about 79% occurring only once. The sequenced sample was peripheral blood. The source is a human donor in a cohort sampled during active COVID-19.

This chain's CDR3 is CASSLDGGGENSPLHF. The CDR3 DNA reads as TGCGCCAGCAGCCTAGACGGTGGGGGGGAGAATTCACCCCTCCACTTT. The chain combines TRBV5-1 with TRBJ1-6; maybe TRBD1 (5 bases). The V gene lost 4 bases and the J gene lost 7 bases, with 18 bases spanning the gap. The CDR3 has 16 amino acids. CDR1 and CDR2 (germline): SGHRS, YFSETQ.

This chain uses TRBV27 with TRBJ2-2; TRBD1 aligns across 11 bases. The CDR3 runs to 17 residues. CDR1 is MNHEY and CDR2 is SMNVEV in the germline V gene (reference sequence). Trimming cost V 6 bases and J 7 bases; bases outside gene matches: 13. DNA of the CDR3: TGTGCCAGCAGCTGGTCGGACAGGGGGCTTGGTGGCGGGGAGCTGTTTTTT. This gives the protein CASSWSDRGLGGGELFF.

In regard to this clone: This sample also contains other DNA sequences that code for the same CDR3. The chain has TRBV5-4 and TRBJ1-1; D possibly corresponds to TRBD1 (5 bases). The CDR3 is 12 amino acids. The germline CDR1 and CDR2 sequences are SGHNT and YYREEE (reference sequence). Trimming took off 4 bases at V and 5 bases at J, with 9 bases between the two ends. CDR3 in amino acids: CASSDGGTEAFF. CDR3 nucleotide sequence: TGTGCCAGCAGCGACGGGGGGACTGAAGCTTTCTTT.

The genes are TRBV20-1 and TRBJ1-2; 7 bases are a match to TRBD1. Unmatched junction bases numbered 4, after V lost 4 bases and J lost 8 bases. Germline CDR1 is DFQATT and CDR2 is SNEGSKA (reference sequence). This CDR3 contains 11 residues. CDR3 amino acids: CSATRGSGYTF. In DNA form, the CDR3 reads TGCAGTGCTACCAGGGGGTCCGGCTACACCTTC.

The chain employs TRBV10-2 and TRBJ2-7; D may be TRBD1 (5 bases). Trimming removed 8 bases at V and 2 bases at J, with 10 bases between. The CDR3 is 12 amino acids. In germline, CDR1 is WSHSY, CDR2 SAAADI. The CDR3 coding sequence is TGCGCCAGCGGCCCACAGGCCTACGAGCAGTACTTC. Protein product: CASGPQAYEQYF.

The V gene is TRBV14, the J gene TRBJ2-1, with D tentatively TRBD2 (6 bases). Germline CDR1 is SGHDN and CDR2 is FVKESK. CDR3 length: 16 residues. V lost 7 bases to trimming and J lost 0 bases, with 16 bases between them. CDR3 DNA: TGTGCCAGCAACTCGGGACTCCAGAGCTCCTACAATGAGCAGTTCTTC. Its translation: CASNSGLQSSYNEQFF.

The sample holds a few counts of this clone. The rearrangement uses TRBV4-1 and TRBJ2-5; possibly TRBD2 for D (6 bases). This CDR3 spans 17 amino acids. V lost 1 base, J lost 5 bases, and 20 bases lay in between. Germline V lookup: CDR1 MGHRA, CDR2 YSYEKL. This CDR3 is CASSQGRPSLEGETQYF. The CDR3 region has the DNA TGCGCCAGCAGCCAAGGGCGCCCTAGCCTGGAGGGGGAGACCCAGTACTTC.

This sequence joins TRBV27 and TRBJ1-6; a possible D gene is TRBD1 (5 bases). Germline values: CDR1 MNHEY, CDR2 SMNVEV (reference sequence). The CDR3 extends over 16 amino acids. Trimming took 2 bases from V and 0 from J, leaving 8 bases between them. The CDR3 here is CASSLRRGSYNSPLHF. Here the CDR3 DNA reads TGTGCCAGCAGTTTACGGAGGGGCTCCTATAATTCACCCCTCCACTTT.

The rearrangement links TRBV14 to TRBJ1-4, with D tentatively TRBD1 (5 bases). The CDR3 contains 15 residues. CDR1 and CDR2 from the germline V gene are SGHDN and FVKESK. With 0 bases removed from V and 7 bases from J, the gap between germline ends came to 12 bases. This chain's CDR3 is CASSQDMGGGEKLFF. Written as DNA, the CDR3 is TGTGCCAGCAGCCAAGATATGGGGGGTGGTGAAAAACTGTTTTTT.